Included here is one TCR beta chain sequence, with context. Antigen unknown. Other nucleotide sequences from this sample produce the same CDR3. The entry originates in a study of shared clonotypes between healthy human individuals. For the study at large: Plates per donor: three CD4 naive, three CD4 memory, two CD8 naive, one CD8 memory.

Trimming removed 5 bases from V and 2 bases from J; junction bases left unmatched: 4. Germline V gene data show CDR1 as SNHLY and CDR2 as FYNNEI. This CDR3 is 15 amino acids long. Findings and limits, study-wide: Shared clonotypes: about 5% naive CD4, under 4% naive CD8, roughly 2.2% memory CD4, approximately 0.37% memory CD8. Only a few donors were included, so the genetic and exposure-history diversity represented was limited. Non-shared clonotypes displayed generation probabilities falling below those of clonotypes present in all four donors.

Only in-frame clones appear in the TCRdb table, and some are missing; sequencing was by immunoSEQ multiplex PCR. Of over a million clones listed, about 77% were seen once; the top ten hold roughly 1.5%. The sequence came from a man between 18 and 35 years old in good health. The sequencing sample was made of memory CD4+ T cells sorted from blood. As to subset: CD45RA-negative fraction. The V and J genes are TRBV2 and TRBJ1-4; 8 positions agree with TRBD1. For the CDR3, the DNA is TGTGCCAGCAGTCCGACAGGGGTTACTAATGAAAAACTGTTTTTT. Residues: CASSPTGVTNEKLFF.